The next 32 T cell receptor beta chains were all read from a single sample in a study of blood T cell repertoires in COVID-19. Repertoires were generated with immunoSEQ multiplex PCR, while TCRdb's copy carries only in-frame clones and drops some. This sample has about 120,000 clones, with around 80% found just once. The specimen was peripheral blood. These receptor sequences come from a man aged 60 to 69 with active or convalescent COVID-19.

The rearrangement links TRBV7-8 to TRBJ2-3; D is possibly TRBD1 (6 bases). Germline CDR1 is SGHVS and CDR2 is FQNEAQ. The V end lost 2 bases, the J end lost 2 bases, and 17 bases lay between the germline ends. This CDR3 comprises 17 residues. This CDR3 is CASSLNVGGQHTDTQYF. The CDR3 DNA reads TGTGCCAGCAGCTTAAACGTTGGCGGACAGCACACAGATACGCAGTATTTT.

The chain recombines TRBV4-2 with TRBJ1-5; tentative D call: TRBD1 (6 bases). This CDR3 comprises 17 residues. Trimming cost V 3 bases and J 1 base, with 16 bases left between them. CDR1 and CDR2 from the germline V gene are LGHNA and YNFKEQ. In nucleotides, the CDR3 is TGTGCCAGCAGCCAGGGGCAGGGACAAAGGAGCAATCAGCCCCAGCATTTT. It specifies CASSQGQGQRSNQPQHF.

The chain has TRBV24-1 and TRBJ2-7; tentative D call: TRBD1 (6 bases). This CDR3 has 14 residues. V was shortened by 2 bases and J by 6 bases, with 13 bases between the two germline ends. Germline loops: CDR1 KGHDR, CDR2 SFDVKD. This CDR3 is CATSDSRGVGEQYF. The CDR3 DNA follows: TGTGCCACCAGTGATTCCAGGGGAGTGGGCGAGCAGTACTTC.

CDR3 nucleotide sequence: TGTGCCACCGCGGACAGGACCTACGAGCAGTACTTC. As protein: CATADRTYEQYF. The gene calls are TRBV19 and TRBJ2-7, with TRBD1 identical over 7 bases. CDR3 length: 12 amino acids. The V gene's germline CDR1 is LNHDA and CDR2 SQIVND (reference sequence). Trimming removed 10 bases from V and 2 bases from J; junction bases left unmatched: 5.

This clone was seen a single time. J is TRBJ2-3 and V is TRBV19; 7 bases are shared with TRBD2. The CDR3 is 15 residues long. Germline CDR1 is LNHDA and CDR2 is SQIVND (reference sequence). Losses at the gene ends were 5 bases for V and 3 bases for J; bases not matched to a gene: 8. The CDR3 nucleotides read TGTGCCAGTAGTGCGGGAGTTCGTCATACAGATACGCAGTATTTT. Translated, it gives CASSAGVRHTDTQYF.

The V gene is TRBV5-6, the J gene TRBJ2-7, with D unresolved. This CDR3 has 14 residues. Germline CDR1 is SGHDT and CDR2 is YYEEEE. Deletions cut 1 base from V and 5 bases from J, with 13 bases between. The CDR3 sequence: CASSLYYSDDEQYF. CDR3 coding DNA: TGTGCCAGCAGCTTGTACTACTCCGACGACGAGCAGTACTTC.

The table lists this clone with a few counts. The chain couples TRBV28 to TRBJ2-3; 9 bases are a match to TRBD2. The CDR3 runs 18 residues. The ends lost 5 bases at V and 0 bases at J; junction bases unmatched: 12. Germline CDR1 and CDR2: MDHEN and SYDVKM. CDR3 sequence: CASSPVGSGTSSTDTQYF. The CDR3 DNA sequence: TGTGCCAGCAGTCCGGTGGGAAGTGGGACTAGCAGCACAGATACGCAGTATTTT.

The rearrangement links TRBV3-1 (or the pseudogene TRBV3-2) to TRBJ1-1; D ambiguous. The V gene's germline CDR1 is LGHDT and CDR2 YNNKEL (reference sequence). V was pared by 0 bases and J by 5 bases, with 10 bases between. The CDR3 loop spans 14 amino acids. This CDR3 reads CASSQDDPRTEAFF. The CDR3 bases are TGTGCCAGCAGCCAAGACGACCCGAGGACTGAAGCTTTCTTT.

Turning to this clone: A read error may explain this, as a much larger clone is one base away. The J gene is TRBJ2-7, the V gene TRBV6-5; 7 nucleotides align to TRBD1. The CDR3 sequence is 12 residues long. Germline CDR1 is MNHEY and CDR2 is SVGAGI. Trimming at V came to 6 bases and at J to 2 bases, leaving 1 base not matched to a gene. CDR3 nucleotide sequence: TGTGCCAGCAGAGGACAGGCCTACGAGCAGTACTTC. It yields the protein CASRGQAYEQYF.

The chain links TRBV5-1 to TRBJ2-5; D might be TRBD1 (5 bases). This CDR3 has 15 amino acids. Germline loops: CDR1 SGHRS, CDR2 YFSETQ. Trimming took off 0 bases at V and 4 bases at J, with 13 bases between the two ends. The CDR3, as DNA: TGCGCCAGCAGCTTGGCCCAGGATAGGGGAGAGACCCAGTACTTC. It translates to CASSLAQDRGETQYF.

The chain employs TRBV6-2 or TRBV6-3 and TRBJ2-1, with 8 nucleotides matching TRBD2. There are 15 residues in the CDR3. Germline assignment: CDR1 MNHEY and CDR2 SVGEGT. With V trimmed by 5 bases and J by 2 bases, 5 bases remained unmatched. The CDR3 nucleotides read TGTGCCAGCAGTAGAGCGGGAGAGGCCTACAATGAGCAGTTCTTC. This encodes CASSRAGEAYNEQFF.

The V call is TRBV5-1, the J call TRBJ2-2; TRBD2 aligns across 9 bases. The germline V gene has CDR1 SGHRS and CDR2 YFSETQ. The ends lost 4 bases at V and 7 bases at J; junction bases unmatched: 8. This CDR3 contains 15 residues. CDR3 in amino acids: CASSHIAGADGELFF. The CDR3 DNA follows: TGCGCCAGCAGCCACATAGCGGGAGCGGACGGGGAGCTGTTTTTT.

The CDR3 DNA follows: TGTGCCAGCAGCTTCCAGGAGGTCAACACTGAAGCTTTCTTT. It translates to CASSFQEVNTEAFF. This sequence joins TRBV7-9 and TRBJ1-1; no reliable D call. Germline values: CDR1 SEHNR, CDR2 FQNEAQ (reference sequence). The V end lost 3 bases, the J end lost 2 bases, and 10 bases lay between the germline ends. The CDR3 is made up of 14 amino acids.

V usage is TRBV5-1 and J usage is TRBJ1-6; no firm D call. V was clipped by 1 base and J by 8 bases, with 10 bases between them. CDR1 and CDR2 (germline): SGHRS, YFSETQ. This CDR3 contains 14 residues. The CDR3 here is CASSLRTRDSPLHF. The CDR3 nucleotides read TGCGCCAGCAGCTTGCGGACGAGGGATTCACCCCTCCACTTT.

The chain uses TRBV7-9 and TRBJ2-2; D is undetermined. V lost 3 bases to trimming and J lost 1 base, with 9 bases between them. CDR1 SEHNR and CDR2 FQNEAQ come from the germline V gene (reference sequence). The CDR3 totals 15 residues. The CDR3 region is CASSLALGNTGELFF. As DNA, the CDR3 is TGTGCCAGCAGCTTGGCTCTAGGGAACACCGGGGAGCTGTTTTTT.

This chain's CDR3 is CASSPGRESYEQYF. CDR3 sequence (DNA): TGTGCCAGCAGCCCAGGGCGGGAGAGCTACGAGCAGTACTTC. This chain links TRBV7-3 with TRBJ2-7, with 7 bases lining up with TRBD2. V lost 5 bases, J lost 3 bases, and 7 bases stayed unmatched. The length of the CDR3 is 14 residues. From germline, CDR1 is SGHTA and CDR2 FQGTGA.

V is TRBV7-2 and J is TRBJ2-1; maybe TRBD2 (6 bases). V was shortened by 3 bases and J by 8 bases, with 11 bases between the two germline ends. The germline gives CDR1 SGHTA, CDR2 FQGNSA. CDR3 length: 13 amino acids. CDR3 in amino acids: CASSFRRVDEQFF. The CDR3 nucleotides are TGTGCCAGCAGCTTTCGGAGGGTCGATGAGCAGTTCTTC.

This chain links TRBV11-2 with TRBJ2-7; no clear D. The CDR3 has 14 amino acids. CDR1 and CDR2 (germline): SGHAT, FQNNGV. V lost 0 bases to trimming and J lost 6 bases, with 12 bases between them. The CDR3 sequence is CASSLDRFLPEQYF. CDR3 coding DNA: TGTGCCAGCAGCTTAGATCGGTTCCTTCCCGAGCAGTACTTC.

V gene TRBV6-5 combines with J gene TRBJ2-7; 15 nucleotides match TRBD2. V lost 5 bases, J lost 7 bases, and 6 bases stayed unmatched. This CDR3 has 15 residues. CDR1 and CDR2 from the germline V gene are MNHEY and SVGAGI. CDR3 coding DNA: TGTGCCAGCAGTCGGACTAGCGGGAGGGCTGGGGAGCAGTACTTC. Translated: CASSRTSGRAGEQYF.

This clone appeared a few times. V gene TRBV3-1 (or the pseudogene TRBV3-2) combines with J gene TRBJ2-2; 10 nucleotides align to TRBD1. V lost 4 bases, J lost 6 bases, and 5 bases stayed unmatched. Germline V gene data show CDR1 as LGHDT and CDR2 as YNNKEL (reference sequence). This CDR3 has 15 residues. CDR3 residues: CASSPGTGVAGELFF. The CDR3 DNA follows: TGTGCCAGCAGCCCCGGGACAGGGGTGGCCGGGGAGCTGTTTTTT.

V and J are TRBV18 and TRBJ1-5, with 7 bases matching TRBD1. The germline CDR1 and CDR2 sequences are KGHSH and LQKENI. The ends lost 3 bases at V and 2 bases at J; junction bases unmatched: 1. This CDR3 is 14 amino acids long. The CDR3 region has the DNA TGTGCCAGCTCACCCGGGACAGGCAATCAGCCCCAGCATTTT. As protein: CASSPGTGNQPQHF.

The CDR3 DNA sequence: TGTGCCAGCAGTCGTGGACTAGCGGGATCGGGACAAGAGACCCAGTACTTC. This translates into CASSRGLAGSGQETQYF. The chain links TRBV27 to TRBJ2-5; 12 bases map to TRBD2. V dropped 5 bases and J dropped 2; count of bases not matched to a gene: 9. CDR3 length equals 17 residues. The germline V gene has CDR1 MNHEY and CDR2 SMNVEV (reference sequence).

The chain has TRBV3-1 (or the pseudogene TRBV3-2) and TRBJ2-7; a possible D gene is TRBD2 (5 bases). Trimming removed 4 bases at V and 5 bases at J, with 12 bases between. The CDR3 totals 13 residues. Germline CDR1 reads LGHDT; CDR2 reads YNNKEL (reference sequence). DNA for the CDR3: TGTGCCAGCAGCCGCTCCGACGGGGACGAGCAGTACTTC. Amino acid sequence: CASSRSDGDEQYF.

This clone was observed a few times. The V and J genes are TRBV11-2 and TRBJ2-7; 11 bases fit TRBD2. Germline V CDR1 and CDR2: SGHAT, FQNNGV. V lost 7 bases to trimming and J lost 2 bases; unmatched junction nucleotides: 4. The length of the CDR3 is 14 residues. The CDR3 sequence is CASTVAGGPYEQYF. CDR3 bases: TGTGCCAGCACCGTAGCGGGAGGGCCCTACGAGCAGTACTTC. The variable domain in full, with the rest retrieved from reference TRBV11-2 and TRBJ2-7, is EAGVAQSPRYKIIEKRQSVAFWCNPISGHATLYWYQQILGQGPKLLIQFQNNGVVDDSQLPKDRFSAERLKGVDSTLKIQPAKLEDSAVYLCASTVAGGPYEQYFGPGTRLTVT.

V is TRBV2 and J is TRBJ2-5; D gene ambiguous. The germline V gene has CDR1 SNHLY and CDR2 FYNNEI. Trimming left V 4 bases short and J 4 bases short, with 4 bases between. The CDR3 length is 11 residues. The DNA for the CDR3 is TGTGCCAGCAGTGCTAGAGAGACCCAGTACTTC. The encoded protein is CASSARETQYF.

In this sample, this clone turned up once. This rearrangement joins TRBV15 to TRBJ2-1, with a weak D call TRBD2 (6 bases). Trimming shortened V by 8 bases and J by 10 bases, and 18 bases separated the two germline ends. This CDR3 region has 13 residues. Germline V CDR1 and CDR2: LNHNV, YYDKDF (reference sequence). In nucleotides, the CDR3 is TGTGCCACCTTTCGTCCGGGAGCACGGGAGCAGTTCTTC. It is translated as CATFRPGAREQFF.

This clone was seen only a few times. The genes are TRBV6-2 or TRBV6-3 and TRBJ2-3; possibly TRBD2 for D (6 bases). V shed 5 bases and J shed 1 base, with 22 bases lying between them. Germline CDR1 and CDR2: MNHEY and SVGEGT. The CDR3 extends over 18 amino acids. Here the CDR3 DNA reads TGTGCCAGCAGTAAACCCTTTAGGAGGCGGGACGGCACAGATACGCAGTATTTT. This codes for CASSKPFRRRDGTDTQYF.

The chain couples TRBV24-1 to TRBJ1-1; D is ambiguous. The V gene's germline CDR1 is KGHDR and CDR2 SFDVKD. This CDR3 contains 13 residues. V was clipped by 5 bases and J by 1 base, with 7 bases between them. CDR3: CATSARRNTEAFF. For the CDR3, the DNA is TGTGCCACCAGTGCCAGAAGGAACACTGAAGCTTTCTTT.

V gene TRBV5-1 combines with J gene TRBJ2-5; 11 nucleotides line up with TRBD1. CDR1 is SGHRS, CDR2 YFSETQ, per germline. The ends lost 4 bases at V and 4 bases at J; junction bases unmatched: 3. The CDR3 is made up of 14 amino acids. CDR3: CASSGQGAGETQYF. CDR3 DNA: TGCGCCAGCAGCGGACAGGGGGCCGGAGAGACCCAGTACTTC.

This clone was detected only a few times. The chain joins TRBV2 to TRBJ1-3, with D unclear. Between the trimmed V and J ends, which lost 8 bases and 2 bases, there was a span of 22 bases. The germline V gene has CDR1 SNHLY and CDR2 FYNNEI. The CDR3 has 17 residues. The CDR3 spells CASFPVAARVAGNTIYF. The CDR3 nucleotides are TGTGCCAGCTTCCCCGTGGCAGCGAGGGTGGCTGGAAACACCATATATTTT. Using reference TRBV2 and TRBJ1-3 for the parts outside the CDR3, the full variable domain is EPEVTQTPSHQVTQMGQEVILRCVPISNHLYFYWYRQILGQKVEFLVSFYNNEISEKSEIFDDQFSVERPDGSNFTLKIRSTKLEDSAMYFCASFPVAARVAGNTIYFGEGSWLTVV.

This clone came up once. V gene TRBV27 combines with J gene TRBJ2-2, with TRBD2 identical over 11 bases. The CDR3 consists of 16 residues. Germline CDR1 reads MNHEY; CDR2 reads SMNVEV (reference sequence). Trimming took 7 bases from V and 4 from J; bases not matched to a gene: 8. In DNA form, the CDR3 reads TGTGCCAGCACTCTACTAGCGGGAGAGGGCACCGGGGAGCTGTTTTTT. Its protein is CASTLLAGEGTGELFF.

The V gene is TRBV9, the J gene TRBJ2-3; D might be TRBD1 (5 bases). Trimming removed 0 bases from V and 3 bases from J, with 14 bases in between. The CDR3 consists of 16 residues. Germline values: CDR1 SGDLS, CDR2 YYNGEE. This CDR3 reads CASSVGSGLGTDTQYF. The CDR3 coding sequence is TGTGCCAGCAGCGTAGGGTCAGGGTTGGGGACAGATACGCAGTATTTT.